These T cell receptor beta chains were read from a single sample in a study of blood T cell repertoires in COVID-19. Here immunoSEQ multiplex PCR was the method, and the copy in TCRdb shows in-frame clones only, minus some. The sample has 250,000 to 400,000 clones, roughly 90% seen once; the top ten hold 2.5% to 3%. The material sequenced was peripheral blood. These receptors all come from a woman under 40 with COVID-19, enrolled during active disease. Both conserved end residues are part of each CDR3. Each record gives: V gene, clone size, D gene, J gene, CDR3 protein, CDR3 DNA. A D gene is named only where the DNA matches it firmly. Expanded clones get a size class; other rows say once, few or many, or leave the size out.

>TRBV14|NA|NA|TRBJ2-1
CASSQAAGEYNEQFF
TGTGCCAGCAGCCAAGCAGCGGGCGAATACAATGAGCAGTTCTTC
>TRBV19|NA|TRBD1|TRBJ1-2
CASSPDRVSGYTF
TGTGCCAGTAGTCCAGACAGGGTGTCCGGCTACACCTTC
>TRBV15|NA|NA|TRBJ1-2
CATSREGDYGYTF
TGTGCCACCAGCAGAGAAGGGGACTATGGCTACACCTTC
>TRBV6-1|once|NA|TRBJ1-4
CASSEPPGGEGEKLFF
TGTGCCAGCAGTGAACCCCCAGGAGGGGAGGGGGAAAAACTGTTTTTT
>TRBV10-1|once|TRBD1|TRBJ1-1
CASSLRQGLTEAFF
TGCGCCAGCAGCCTTCGACAGGGATTGACTGAAGCTTTCTTT
>TRBV28|NA|NA|TRBJ2-3
CASRTTEAQYF
TGTGCCAGCAGAACGACGGAGGCGCAGTATTTT
>TRBV27|few|NA|TRBJ1-1
CASSLLGGGQVAFF
TGTGCCAGCAGTTTACTCGGCGGGGGCCAGGTGGCTTTCTTT
>TRBV11-2|NA|NA|TRBJ1-1
CASSFGGFWGNTEAFF
TGTGCCAGCAGCTTTGGAGGGTTTTGGGGGAACACTGAAGCTTTCTTT
>TRBV2|few|TRBD1|TRBJ2-7
CASSLRDRGDEQYF
TGTGCCAGTAGCCTCCGGGACAGGGGAGACGAGCAGTACTTC
>TRBV18|once|NA|TRBJ1-2
CASSETEWRGYTF
TGTGCCAGCTCAGAAACGGAGTGGAGGGGCTACACCTTC
>TRBV2|NA|TRBD1|TRBJ2-2
CASSLQGPNTGELFF
TGTGCCAGCAGCCTACAGGGGCCGAACACCGGGGAGCTGTTTTTT
>TRBV5-1|NA|TRBD1|TRBJ1-1
CASSLGTGVNTEAFF
TGCGCCAGCAGCTTGGGGACAGGGGTGAACACTGAAGCTTTCTTT
>TRBV27|once|NA|TRBJ1-6
CASRPLAGLSYNSPLHF
TGTGCCAGCAGACCCTTAGCGGGACTCTCCTATAATTCACCCCTCCACTTT
>TRBV28|NA|NA|TRBJ1-5
CASSLIVGPGGAQPQHF
TGTGCCAGCAGTTTAATAGTAGGGCCAGGAGGAGCACAGCCCCAGCATTTT
>TRBV10-2|NA|TRBD1|TRBJ1-2
CASTPGGRYYGYTF
TGCGCCAGCACACCAGGGGGTCGGTACTATGGCTACACCTTC
>TRBV2|few|TRBD1|TRBJ1-5
CASRGTVNNQPQHF
TGTGCCAGCAGGGGGACAGTAAACAATCAGCCCCAGCATTTT
>TRBV7-2|NA|NA|TRBJ1-5
CASSPRGDSNQPQHF
TGTGCCAGCAGCCCCAGGGGCGATAGCAATCAGCCCCAGCATTTT
>TRBV18|NA|TRBD1|TRBJ2-7
CASSPRDSHPYEQYF
TGTGCCAGCTCACCCCGGGACAGCCATCCCTACGAGCAGTACTTC
>TRBV28|NA|TRBD2|TRBJ2-2
CASRVAGEYHGELFF
TGTGCCAGCAGAGTAGCGGGGGAGTATCACGGGGAGCTGTTTTTT
>TRBV18|NA|NA|TRBJ2-5
CASSRGGVQETQYF
TGTGCCAGCTCCCGAGGAGGTGTCCAAGAGACCCAGTACTTC
>TRBV30|NA|NA|TRBJ2-7
CAWSVLNEQYF
TGTGCCTGGAGTGTACTCAACGAGCAGTACTTC
>TRBV7-8|NA|NA|TRBJ1-2
CASSLASGALNYGYTF
TGTGCCAGCAGCTTAGCGTCAGGGGCCCTTAACTATGGCTACACCTTC
>TRBV9|NA|TRBD2|TRBJ2-3
CASSVGLAGSDTQYF
TGTGCCAGCAGCGTAGGACTAGCGGGTTCAGATACGCAGTATTTT